What follows are 9 T cell receptor beta chains derived from one specimen sequenced in a study of shared clonotypes between healthy human individuals. The protocol was immunoSEQ multiplex PCR, while the TCRdb copy is restricted to in-frame clones and leaves out a portion. The sample lists 2 million to 3 million clones; roughly 93% were seen once. The sample taken for sequencing was naive CD4+ T cells from PBMCs. Specified subset: CD45RA+ positively selected. The receptors stem from a man between 18 and 29 years old in good health. Some clones in this sample may be carry-over from other donors' samples.

The chain joins TRBV15 to TRBJ1-1; D is possibly TRBD1 (6 bases). The CDR3 is 13 amino acids. Germline V gene data show CDR1 as LNHNV and CDR2 as YYDKDF (reference sequence). V was trimmed by 4 bases and J by 5 bases, leaving 11 bases between them. The CDR3 DNA is TGTGCCACCAGCACCGGGACACCGACTGAAGCTTTCTTT. It is translated as CATSTGTPTEAFF.

Concerning this clone: Other DNA sequences in this sample translate to the same CDR3. This sequence joins TRBV6-5 and TRBJ2-7, with TRBD1 matching over 7 bases. The CDR3 totals 15 residues. With V trimmed by 0 bases and J by 2 bases, 4 bases remained unmatched. CDR1 MNHEY and CDR2 SVGAGI come from the germline V gene. The CDR3 DNA follows: TGTGCCAGCAGTTACTCGAGAACAGGGGCCTACGAGCAGTACTTC. Its protein is CASSYSRTGAYEQYF.

A word on this clone: Other DNA variants within this sample encode the same CDR3. The chain combines TRBV7-2 with TRBJ2-2; D is unclear. From germline, CDR1 is SGHTA and CDR2 FQGNSA. The CDR3 extends over 14 amino acids. V gave up 0 bases and J gave up 2 bases, with 4 bases separating them. CDR3 bases: TGTGCCAGCAGCTTAGCCGGAAACACCGGGGAGCTGTTTTTT. Its protein product is CASSLAGNTGELFF.

This chain links TRBV30 with TRBJ2-7, with 7 bases matching TRBD1. Trimming removed 2 bases from V and 4 bases from J; junction bases left unmatched: 11. The germline V gene encodes CDR1 GTSNPN and CDR2 SVGIG (reference sequence). This CDR3 spans 15 amino acids. The CDR3 reads CAWSRGVGTEYEQYF. For the CDR3, the DNA is TGTGCCTGGAGTCGGGGTGTGGGGACAGAATACGAGCAGTACTTC.

The V and J genes are TRBV19 and TRBJ2-1, with 14 bases that match TRBD2. Unmatched junction bases numbered 11, after V lost 10 bases and J lost 0 bases. Germline V lookup: CDR1 LNHDA, CDR2 SQIVND (reference sequence). The CDR3 loop spans 18 amino acids. DNA for the CDR3: TGTGCCACGAGATCGACTAGCGGGAGGGGGGGCTCCTACAATGAGCAGTTCTTC. Its protein product is CATRSTSGRGGSYNEQFF.

The sample holds one count of this clone. V is TRBV5-8 and J is TRBJ2-1; D is uncertain. This CDR3 is 14 amino acids long. The germline CDR1 and CDR2 sequences are SGHTS and YDEGEE. The ends were cut back, 0 bases at V and 14 bases at J, with 18 bases in the middle. CDR3 sequence (DNA): TGTGCCAGCAGCTTGGTTTTCGGGCCAGGTTGGGAGTTCTTC. Translating gives CASSLVFGPGWEFF.

A note on this clone: Compared with germline, one end of the junction differs, possibly owing to a read error. The CDR3 sequence is CASSEGKRVRGIF. CDR3 nucleotides: TGTGCCAGCAGTGAAGGAAAGCGGGTCAGGGGGATTTTT. The rearrangement joins TRBV6-1 to TRBJ2-2; D may be TRBD1 (7 bases). The germline gives CDR1 MNHNS, CDR2 SASEGT. The CDR3 length is 13 residues.

In DNA, the CDR3 is TGTGCCAGCAGCTCCCCGGGACTAGTGGATGATACGCAGTATTTT. Its translation: CASSSPGLVDDTQYF. The rearrangement joins TRBV7-3 to TRBJ2-3; 8 bases are a match to TRBD2. The CDR3 is made up of 15 amino acids. After removal of 4 bases from V and 6 bases from J, the junction contained 9 bases not matched to a gene. Per germline, CDR1 SGHTA and CDR2 FQGTGA.

V gene TRBV6-4 combines with J gene TRBJ1-4; D not certain. V was shortened by 9 bases and J by 8 bases, with 25 bases between the two germline ends. This CDR3 spans 16 amino acids. Germline V gives CDR1 MRHNA, CDR2 SNTAGT. The DNA for the CDR3 is TGTGCCAGTCTCACACCCGAGGGCCCCGACTGGGAAAAACTGTTTTTT. Translation: CASLTPEGPDWEKLFF.